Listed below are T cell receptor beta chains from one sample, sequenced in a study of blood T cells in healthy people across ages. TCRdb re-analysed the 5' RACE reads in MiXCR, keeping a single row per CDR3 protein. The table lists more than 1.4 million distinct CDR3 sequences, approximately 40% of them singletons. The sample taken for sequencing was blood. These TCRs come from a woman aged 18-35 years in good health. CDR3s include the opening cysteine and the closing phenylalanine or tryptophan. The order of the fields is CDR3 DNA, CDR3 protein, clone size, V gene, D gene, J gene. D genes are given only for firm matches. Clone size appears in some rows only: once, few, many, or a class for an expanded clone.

TGTGCCAGCAGTTTAGCTGCAGGGGCCACTGAAGCTTTCTTT | CASSLAAGATEAFF | - | TRBV28 | - | TRBJ1-1
TGCAGTGCTAGGACCGGGACTAGCGGGAGGACACCCATCGGGGGTGAGCAGTTCTTC | CSARTGTSGRTPIGGEQFF | - | TRBV20-1 | TRBD2 | TRBJ2-1
TGCAGTGCGGAGCGATGGGCTAGCGGGGACACTCTGAACACCGGGGAGCTGTTTTTT | CSAERWASGDTLNTGELFF | few | TRBV20-1 | TRBD2 | TRBJ2-2
TGTGCCAGCAGTGCAGGGACAGGGAAGTACGAGCAGTACTTC | CASSAGTGKYEQYF | - | TRBV6-1 | TRBD1 | TRBJ2-7
TGTGCCAGCAGTTACTCAGGTTCCCCAGAGCAGTTCTTC | CASSYSGSPEQFF | - | TRBV6-5 | - | TRBJ2-1
TGTGCCAGCAGTTACGACCTAGCGGGAGCTGGAGATACGCAGTATTTT | CASSYDLAGAGDTQYF | once | TRBV6-6 | TRBD2 | TRBJ2-3
TGTGCCAGCAGCCTCGATGGGGGGAAGTTCTTC | CASSLDGGKFF | - | TRBV6-6 | - | TRBJ2-1
TGTGCCAGCAGCAAAACCGGGACTACCTACAATGAGCAGTTCTTC | CASSKTGTTYNEQFF | few | TRBV7-9 | TRBD2 | TRBJ2-1
TGTGCCAGCAGCCCAGTTCCCCGGTCTGTTAATGAAAAACTGTTTTTT | CASSPVPRSVNEKLFF | few | TRBV7-6 | - | TRBJ1-4
TGCAGTGCTAGCGGGGGACTAGCGGGAGACTCCTCCTACGAGCAGTACTTC | CSASGGLAGDSSYEQYF | - | TRBV20-1 | TRBD2 | TRBJ2-7
TGCGCCAGCAGCCCCTCTGGGGCTGTAAACTATGGCTACACCTTC | CASSPSGAVNYGYTF | - | TRBV5-1 | - | TRBJ1-2
TGTGCCAGCAGTTTATCAGGGAATATTTACGAGCAGTACTTC | CASSLSGNIYEQYF | few | TRBV27 | - | TRBJ2-7